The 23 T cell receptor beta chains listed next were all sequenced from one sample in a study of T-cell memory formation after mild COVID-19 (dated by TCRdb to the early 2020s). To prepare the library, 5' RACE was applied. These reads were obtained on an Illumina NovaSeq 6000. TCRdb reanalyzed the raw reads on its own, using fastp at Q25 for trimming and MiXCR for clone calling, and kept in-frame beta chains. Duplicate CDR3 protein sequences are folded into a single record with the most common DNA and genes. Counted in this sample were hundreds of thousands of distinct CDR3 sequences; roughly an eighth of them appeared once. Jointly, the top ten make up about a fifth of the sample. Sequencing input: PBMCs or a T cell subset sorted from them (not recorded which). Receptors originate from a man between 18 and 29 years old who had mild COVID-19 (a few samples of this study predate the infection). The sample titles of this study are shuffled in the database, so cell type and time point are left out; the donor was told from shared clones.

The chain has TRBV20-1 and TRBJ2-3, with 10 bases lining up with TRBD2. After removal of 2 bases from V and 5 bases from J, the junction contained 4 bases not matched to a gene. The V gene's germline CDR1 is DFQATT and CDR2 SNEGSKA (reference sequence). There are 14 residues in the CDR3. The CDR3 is CSARIAGGRDTQYF. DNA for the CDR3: TGCAGTGCTAGAATAGCGGGGGGACGAGATACGCAGTATTTT.

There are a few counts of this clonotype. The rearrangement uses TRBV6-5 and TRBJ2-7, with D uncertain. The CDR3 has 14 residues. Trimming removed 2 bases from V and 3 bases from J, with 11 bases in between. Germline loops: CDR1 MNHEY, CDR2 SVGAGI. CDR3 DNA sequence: TGTGCCAGCAGTTACGCGACGTGCTACTACGAGCAGTACGTC. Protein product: CASSYATCYYEQYV.

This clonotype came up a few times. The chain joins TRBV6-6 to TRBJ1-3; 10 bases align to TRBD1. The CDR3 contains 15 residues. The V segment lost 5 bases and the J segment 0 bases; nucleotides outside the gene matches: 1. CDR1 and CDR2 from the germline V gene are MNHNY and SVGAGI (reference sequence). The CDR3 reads CASSGQGVSGNTIYF. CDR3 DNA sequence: TGTGCCAGCAGTGGACAGGGGGTCTCTGGAAACACCATATATTTT.

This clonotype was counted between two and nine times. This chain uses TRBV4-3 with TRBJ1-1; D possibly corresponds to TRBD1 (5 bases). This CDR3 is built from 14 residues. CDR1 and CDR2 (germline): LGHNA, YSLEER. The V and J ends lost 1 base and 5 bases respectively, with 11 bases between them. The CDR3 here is CASSQGGVRTEAFF. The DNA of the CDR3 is TGCGCCAGCAGCCAAGGGGGGGTTAGAACTGAAGCTTTCTTT.

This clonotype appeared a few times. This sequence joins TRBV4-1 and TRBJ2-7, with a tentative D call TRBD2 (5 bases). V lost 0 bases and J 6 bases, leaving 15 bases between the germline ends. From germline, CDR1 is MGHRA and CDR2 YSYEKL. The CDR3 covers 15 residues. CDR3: CASSQEVGSRGEQYV. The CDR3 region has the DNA TGCGCCAGCAGCCAAGAGGTGGGGTCCCGGGGCGAGCAGTACGTC.

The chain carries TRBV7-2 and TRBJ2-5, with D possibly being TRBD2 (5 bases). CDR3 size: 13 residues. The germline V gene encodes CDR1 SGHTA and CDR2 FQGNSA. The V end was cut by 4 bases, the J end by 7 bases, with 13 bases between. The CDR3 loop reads CASSSSGLGTQYF. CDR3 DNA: TGTGCCAGCAGCTCCTCGGGGTTAGGGACCCAGTACTTC.

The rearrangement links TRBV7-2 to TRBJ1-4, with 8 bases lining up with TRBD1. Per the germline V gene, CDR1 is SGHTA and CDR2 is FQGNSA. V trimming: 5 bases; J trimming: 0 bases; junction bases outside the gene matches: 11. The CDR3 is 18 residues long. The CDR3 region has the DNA TGTGCCAGCAGCCGACGTCAGGGGGCTTATGCAACTAATGAAAAACTGTTTTTT. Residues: CASSRRQGAYATNEKLFF.

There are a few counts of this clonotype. The CDR3 nucleotides are TGTGCCAGCAGTTTCGGCCCCCGGGATTCTAACTATGGCTACACCTTC. Residues: CASSFGPRDSNYGYTF. The rearrangement links TRBV12-3 or TRBV12-4 to TRBJ1-2; no definite D call. CDR3 size: 16 residues. The germline V and J ends were trimmed by 3 bases and 0 bases, with 14 bases remaining between them.

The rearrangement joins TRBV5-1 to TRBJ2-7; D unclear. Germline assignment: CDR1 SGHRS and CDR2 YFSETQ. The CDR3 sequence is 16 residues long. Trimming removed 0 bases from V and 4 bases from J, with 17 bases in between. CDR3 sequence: CASSLAWSIEGYEQYF. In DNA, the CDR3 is TGCGCCAGCAGCTTGGCATGGTCCATCGAAGGTTACGAGCAGTACTTC. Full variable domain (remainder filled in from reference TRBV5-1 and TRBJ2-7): KAGVTQTPRYLIKTRGQQVTLSCSPISGHRSVSWYQQTPGQGLQFLFEYFSETQRNKGNFPGRFSGRQFSNSRSEMNVSTLELGDSALYLCASSLAWSIEGYEQYFGPGTRLTVT.

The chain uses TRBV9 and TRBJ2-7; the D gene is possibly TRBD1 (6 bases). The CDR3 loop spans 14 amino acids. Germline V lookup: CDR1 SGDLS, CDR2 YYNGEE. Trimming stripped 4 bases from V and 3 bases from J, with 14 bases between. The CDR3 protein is CASSPSARGYEQYF. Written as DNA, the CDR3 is TGTGCCAGCAGCCCCTCGGCCAGGGGCTACGAGCAGTACTTC. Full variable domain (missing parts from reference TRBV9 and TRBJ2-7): DSGVTQTPKHLITATGQRVTLRCSPRSGDLSVYWYQQSLDQGLQFLIQYYNGEERAKGNILERFSAQQFPDLHSELNLSSLELGDSALYFCASSPSARGYEQYFGPGTRLTVT.

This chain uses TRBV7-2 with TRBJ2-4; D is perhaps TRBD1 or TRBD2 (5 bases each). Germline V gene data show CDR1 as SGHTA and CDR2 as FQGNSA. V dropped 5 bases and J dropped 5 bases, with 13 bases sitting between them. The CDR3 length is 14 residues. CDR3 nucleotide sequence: TGTGCCAGCAGCCCGGGACCGACGGAAAACATTCAGTACTTC. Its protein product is CASSPGPTENIQYF.

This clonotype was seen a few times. CDR3 DNA sequence: TGTGCCAGCAGCTCAGCCGGGTCTACTCGGAACTATGGCTACACCTTC. This codes for CASSSAGSTRNYGYTF. The chain has TRBV7-8 and TRBJ1-2; D not resolved. Deletions cut 4 bases from V and 2 bases from J, with 17 bases between. Germline V gene sequence: CDR1 SGHVS, CDR2 FQNEAQ. This CDR3 is 16 amino acids long.

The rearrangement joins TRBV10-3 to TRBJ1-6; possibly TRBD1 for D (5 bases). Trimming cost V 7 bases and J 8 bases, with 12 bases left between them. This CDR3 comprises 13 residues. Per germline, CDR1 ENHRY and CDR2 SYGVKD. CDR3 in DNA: TGTGCCATCACCCGGGGCCCTGATTCACCCCTCCACTTT. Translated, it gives CAITRGPDSPLHF.

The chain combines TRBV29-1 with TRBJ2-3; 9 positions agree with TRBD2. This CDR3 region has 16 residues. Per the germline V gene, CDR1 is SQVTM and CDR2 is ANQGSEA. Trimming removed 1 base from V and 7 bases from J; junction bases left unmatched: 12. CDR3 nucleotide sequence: TGCAGCGTTGAAGTTGGGGGCGGGGGGGCGAAGAATACGCAGTATTTT. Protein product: CSVEVGGGGAKNTQYF.

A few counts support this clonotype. The CDR3 spells CASSPTLSPGREKLFF. CDR3 in DNA: TGTGCCAGCAGCCCCACTCTCTCCCCAGGAAGGGAAAAACTGTTTTTT. The chain couples TRBV7-9 to TRBJ1-4; no reliable D call. This CDR3 contains 16 residues. V lost 5 bases and J 8 bases, leaving 21 bases between the germline ends. Looked up from germline, CDR1 is SEHNR and CDR2 is FQNEAQ (reference sequence). Drawing the rest from reference TRBV7-9 and TRBJ1-4, the complete variable domain is DTGVSQNPRHKITKRGQNVTFRCDPISEHNRLYWYRQTLGQGPEFLTYFQNEAQLEKSRLLSDRFSAERPKGSFSTLEIQRTEQGDSAMYLCASSPTLSPGREKLFFGSGTQLSVL.

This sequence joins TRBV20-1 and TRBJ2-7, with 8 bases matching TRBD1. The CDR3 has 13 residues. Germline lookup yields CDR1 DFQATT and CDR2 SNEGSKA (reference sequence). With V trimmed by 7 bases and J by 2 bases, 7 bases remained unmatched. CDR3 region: CSGWTGSPYEQYF. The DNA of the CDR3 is TGCAGTGGATGGACAGGGTCCCCCTACGAGCAGTACTTC.

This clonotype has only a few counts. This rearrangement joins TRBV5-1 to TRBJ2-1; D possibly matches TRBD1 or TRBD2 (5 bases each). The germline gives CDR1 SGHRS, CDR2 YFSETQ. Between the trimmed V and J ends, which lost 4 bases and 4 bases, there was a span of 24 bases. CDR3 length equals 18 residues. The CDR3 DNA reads TGCGCCAGCAGCCCGTCTAGCCAGGGTGGATTACGTTACAATGAGCAGTTCTTC. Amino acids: CASSPSSQGGLRYNEQFF.

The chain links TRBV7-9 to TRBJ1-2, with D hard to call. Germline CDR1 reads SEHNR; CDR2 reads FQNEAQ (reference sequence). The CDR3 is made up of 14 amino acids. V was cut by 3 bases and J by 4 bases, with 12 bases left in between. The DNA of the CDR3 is TGTGCCAGCAGCTTTAGCGAGGCTGTCTATGGCTACACCTTC. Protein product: CASSFSEAVYGYTF.

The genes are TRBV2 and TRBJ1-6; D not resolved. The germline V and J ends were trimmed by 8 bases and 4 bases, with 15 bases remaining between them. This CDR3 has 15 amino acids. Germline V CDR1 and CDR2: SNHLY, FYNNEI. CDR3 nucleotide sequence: TGTGCCAGCTCTACCCGGACTTTATATAATTCACCCCTCCACTTT. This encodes CASSTRTLYNSPLHF.

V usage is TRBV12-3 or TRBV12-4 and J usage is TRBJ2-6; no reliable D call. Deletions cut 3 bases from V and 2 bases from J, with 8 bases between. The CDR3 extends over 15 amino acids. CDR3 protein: CASSFGIPGANVLTF. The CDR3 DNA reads TGTGCCAGCAGTTTTGGGATCCCTGGGGCCAACGTCCTGACTTTC.

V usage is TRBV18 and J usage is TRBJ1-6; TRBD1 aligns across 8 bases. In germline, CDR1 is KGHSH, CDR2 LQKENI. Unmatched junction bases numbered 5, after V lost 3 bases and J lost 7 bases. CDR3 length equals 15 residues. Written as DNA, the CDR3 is TGTGCCAGCTCACCCGTGACAGGGGCCAATTCACCCCTCCACTTT. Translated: CASSPVTGANSPLHF.

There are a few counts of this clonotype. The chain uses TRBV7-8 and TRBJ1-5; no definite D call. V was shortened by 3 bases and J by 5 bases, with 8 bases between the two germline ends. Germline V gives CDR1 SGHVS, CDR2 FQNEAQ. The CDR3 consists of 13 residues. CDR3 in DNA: TGTGCCAGCAGCTTGCCAGGATATCAGCCCCAGCATTTT. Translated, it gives CASSLPGYQPQHF.

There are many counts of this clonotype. In DNA, the CDR3 is TGCAGTGCTAGAGCCCCAGGAGGAGGCTACACCTTC. This codes for CSARAPGGGYTF. The gene calls are TRBV20-1 and TRBJ1-2; D not resolved. The V end lost 1 base, the J end lost 8 bases, and 11 bases lay between the germline ends. The CDR3 runs to 12 residues. In germline, CDR1 is DFQATT, CDR2 SNEGSKA (reference sequence).